This record looks at one T cell receptor beta chain sequence and its context. Its target is unknown. Sequencing used immunoSEQ multiplex PCR; TCRdb keeps in-frame clones, though not all of them. The sample gives about 260,000 clones, 90% of which show up once; approximately 3% is in the top ten. This sample is part of a study of cytomegalovirus exposure and HLA in healthy donors. Broader study findings: With high specificity and sensitivity, the classifier reportedly diagnosed cytomegalovirus status.

The receptor comes from a woman aged 25 to 39 in good health and CMV-seronegative. Material: PBMCs.

The CDR3 here is CASSYRDGRTDTQYF. CDR3 in DNA: TGTGCCAGCAGTTATCGGGACGGACGCACAGATACGCAGTATTTT. The chain employs TRBV6-5 and TRBJ2-3; D tentatively reads TRBD1 or TRBD2 (5 bases each). V lost 3 bases and J 1 base, leaving 11 bases between the germline ends. The CDR3 runs to 15 residues. Germline V lookup: CDR1 MNHEY, CDR2 SVGAGI.